The following is a T cell receptor beta chain sequence with its context. This CDR3 is also generated by other DNA sequences in the sample. Using immunoSEQ multiplex PCR, the repertoire was profiled, and TCRdb retains in-frame clones only, with some absent. The sample records a few million clones, around 94% being singletons. This sample was included in a study of shared clonotypes between healthy human individuals. This CDR3 has 15 amino acids. The germline gives CDR1 MNHEY, CDR2 SVGAGI. V lost 5 bases to trimming and J lost 3 bases; unmatched junction nucleotides: 5. The gene calls are TRBV6-5 and TRBJ2-3; 10 positions match TRBD2. Source material: naive CD4+ T cells sorted from blood. The sample's subset: CD45RA+ positively selected. This sequence was found in a man between 18 and 29 years old in good health. The CDR3 region is CASSRRTSGTDTQYF. The CDR3 DNA reads as TGTGCCAGCAGTCGCCGGACTAGCGGAACAGATACGCAGTATTTT.